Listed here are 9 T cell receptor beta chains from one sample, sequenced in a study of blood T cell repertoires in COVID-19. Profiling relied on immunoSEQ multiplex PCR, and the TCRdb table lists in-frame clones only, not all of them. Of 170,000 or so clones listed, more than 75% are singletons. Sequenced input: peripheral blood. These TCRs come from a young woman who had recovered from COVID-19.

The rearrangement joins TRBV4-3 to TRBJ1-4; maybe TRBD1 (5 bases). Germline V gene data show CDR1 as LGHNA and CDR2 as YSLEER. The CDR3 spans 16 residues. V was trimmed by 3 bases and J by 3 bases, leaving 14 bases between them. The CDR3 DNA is TGCGCCAGCAGCCATCCGGGGGGGGGATCTAATGAAAAACTGTTTTTT. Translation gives CASSHPGGGSNEKLFF.

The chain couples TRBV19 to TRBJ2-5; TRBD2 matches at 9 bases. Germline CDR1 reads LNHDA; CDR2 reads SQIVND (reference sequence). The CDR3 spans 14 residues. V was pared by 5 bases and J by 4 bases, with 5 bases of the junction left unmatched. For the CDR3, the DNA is TGTGCCAGTAGTGCGGGGGGGCTGGGAGAGACCCAGTACTTC. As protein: CASSAGGLGETQYF.

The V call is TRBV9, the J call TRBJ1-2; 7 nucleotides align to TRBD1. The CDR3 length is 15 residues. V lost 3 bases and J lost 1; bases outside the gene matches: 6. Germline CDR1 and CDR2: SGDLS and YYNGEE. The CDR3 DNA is TGTGCCAGCAGCGACTCAGGGGGGTTTAACTATGGCTACACCTTC. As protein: CASSDSGGFNYGYTF.

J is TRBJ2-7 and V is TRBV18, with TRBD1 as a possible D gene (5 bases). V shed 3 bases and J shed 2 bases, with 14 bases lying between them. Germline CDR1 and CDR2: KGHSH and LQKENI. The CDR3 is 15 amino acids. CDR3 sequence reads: CASSPPRAPTYEQYF. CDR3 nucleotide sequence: TGTGCCAGCTCACCTCCCAGGGCGCCCACCTACGAGCAGTACTTC.

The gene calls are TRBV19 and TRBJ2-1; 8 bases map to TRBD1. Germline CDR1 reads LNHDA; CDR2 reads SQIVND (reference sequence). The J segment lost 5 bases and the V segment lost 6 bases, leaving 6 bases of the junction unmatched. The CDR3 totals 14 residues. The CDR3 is CASRVQGGDNEQFF. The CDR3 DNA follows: TGTGCCAGTAGGGTACAGGGGGGAGACAATGAGCAGTTCTTC.

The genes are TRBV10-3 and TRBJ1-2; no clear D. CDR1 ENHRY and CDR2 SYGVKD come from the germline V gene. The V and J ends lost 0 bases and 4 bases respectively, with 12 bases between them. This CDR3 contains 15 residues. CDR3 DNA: TGTGCCATCAGTGAGTCGGCGGTCTTTGGCTATGGCTACACCTTC. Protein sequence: CAISESAVFGYGYTF.

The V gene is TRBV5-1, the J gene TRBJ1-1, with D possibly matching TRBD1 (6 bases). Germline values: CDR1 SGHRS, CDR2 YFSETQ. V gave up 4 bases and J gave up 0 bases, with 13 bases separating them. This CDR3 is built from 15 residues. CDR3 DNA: TGCGCCAGCAGCGCCGGACAGATCCTGAACACTGAAGCTTTCTTT. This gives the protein CASSAGQILNTEAFF.

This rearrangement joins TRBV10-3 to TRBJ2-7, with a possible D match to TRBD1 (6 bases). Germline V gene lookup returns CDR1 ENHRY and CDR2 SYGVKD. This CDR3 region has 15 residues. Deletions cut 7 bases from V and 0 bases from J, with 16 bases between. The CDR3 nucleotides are TGTGCCATCATCCCTACAGGGATAAGCTCCTACGAGCAGTACGTC. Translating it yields CAIIPTGISSYEQYV.

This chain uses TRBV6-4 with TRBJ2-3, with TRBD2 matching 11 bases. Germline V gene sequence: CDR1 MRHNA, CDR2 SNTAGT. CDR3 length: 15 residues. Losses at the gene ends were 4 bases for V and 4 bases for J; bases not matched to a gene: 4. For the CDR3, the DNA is TGTGCCAGCAGTGTTACTAGCGGGAGTGCAGATACGCAGTATTTT. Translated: CASSVTSGSADTQYF.